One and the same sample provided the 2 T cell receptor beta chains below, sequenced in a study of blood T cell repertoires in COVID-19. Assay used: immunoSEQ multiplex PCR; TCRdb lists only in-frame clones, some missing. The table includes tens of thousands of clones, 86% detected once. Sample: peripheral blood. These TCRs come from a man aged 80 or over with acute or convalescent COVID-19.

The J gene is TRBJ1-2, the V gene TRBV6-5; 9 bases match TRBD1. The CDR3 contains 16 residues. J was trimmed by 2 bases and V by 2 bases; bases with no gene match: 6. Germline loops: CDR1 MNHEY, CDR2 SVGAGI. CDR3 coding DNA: TGTGCCAGCAGTTACGGGACAGGGTCTCGGAACTATGGCTACACCTTC. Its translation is CASSYGTGSRNYGYTF.

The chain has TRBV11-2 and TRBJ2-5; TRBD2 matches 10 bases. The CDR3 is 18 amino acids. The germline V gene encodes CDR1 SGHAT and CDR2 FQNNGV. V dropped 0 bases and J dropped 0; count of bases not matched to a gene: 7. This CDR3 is CASSLDRLAGDYQETQYF. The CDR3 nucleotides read TGTGCCAGCAGCTTAGATCGGCTAGCGGGGGACTACCAAGAGACCCAGTACTTC.